The T cell receptor (beta chain) under discussion was sequenced for a study of blood T cell repertoires in COVID-19. About the research overall: The origin of the acute and convalescent COVID-19 samples was the United States, Italy and Spain. PBMCs, B-cell-depleted T cells, or T cells were the source of the cDNA or gDNA that made up the material.

From germline, CDR1 is MDHEN and CDR2 SYDVKM. The V gene end was trimmed by 6 bases and the J gene end by 6 bases; junction bases not matched to a gene: 12. The CDR3 length is 15 residues. Per the original methods: Estimated nucleated cell counts came from reference gene primer amplification. The table came from immunoSEQ multiplex PCR; TCRdb's copy has only in-frame clones and leaves some out. The DNA gave D and trimming, while V, J and clone size come from that table. The sample has about 150,000 clones; 70% to 90% are singletons. The V call is TRBV28, the J call TRBJ2-7, with 9 bases lining up with TRBD1. The sequence was obtained from a woman in her 70s with acute or convalescent COVID-19. Sequenced: peripheral blood. The CDR3 region has the DNA TGTGCCAGCAGAGAAGGGACAGGGTGGGGTTCCGAGCAGTACGTC. This encodes CASREGTGWGSEQYV.